Listed below are T cell receptor beta chains from one sample, sequenced in a study of cytomegalovirus exposure and HLA in healthy donors. Using immunoSEQ multiplex PCR, the repertoire was profiled, and TCRdb retains in-frame clones only, with some absent. The sample has approximately 84,000 clones; roughly 77% are singletons. The sequenced sample was PBMCs. The source is a man aged 35-49 years in good health and CMV-seronegative. Both conserved end residues are part of each CDR3. The order of the fields is D gene, J gene, CDR3 length, clone size, V gene, CDR3 protein, CDR3 DNA. The D gene is left open where the match is weak. The size of a clone is reported for some rows only, either as once, few or many, or as a class for expanded clones.

TRBD1,TRBJ1-4,14,-,TRBV2,CASNTGGVNEKLFF,TGTGCCAGCAATACAGGGGGGGTTAATGAAAAACTGTTTTTT
TRBD1,TRBJ1-3,15,-,TRBV28,CASSHGTGPGNTIYF,TGTGCCAGCAGTCACGGGACAGGCCCTGGAAACACCATATATTTT
-,TRBJ1-4,14,few,TRBV5-1,CASSLGQAEEKLFF,TGCGCCAGCAGCTTGGGGCAAGCGGAAGAAAAACTGTTTTTT
-,TRBJ1-5,14,-,TRBV15,CATSRARGDQPQHF,TGTGCCACCAGCAGAGCCAGGGGCGATCAGCCCCAGCATTTT
TRBD1,TRBJ1-2,17,-,TRBV6-1,CASSDRTGGLANYGYTF,TGTGCCAGCAGTGACCGGACAGGGGGGCTAGCTAACTATGGCTACACCTTC
TRBD1,TRBJ1-2,13,-,TRBV15,CATSVTGAYGYTF,TGTGCCACCAGCGTAACAGGGGCCTATGGCTACACCTTC
-,TRBJ1-3,16,-,TRBV4-1,CASSQSLVSSGNTIYF,TGCGCCAGCAGCCAATCTCTGGTGAGCTCTGGAAACACCATATATTTT
-,TRBJ1-2,13,few,TRBV30,CAWSYKTGSGYTF,TGTGCCTGGAGTTATAAAACAGGGTCTGGCTACACCTTC
-,TRBJ1-5,15,-,TRBV7-2,CASSPSPGPYQPQHF,TGTGCCAGCAGCCCTAGTCCGGGTCCATATCAGCCCCAGCATTTT
-,TRBJ2-7,14,-,TRBV19,CASSIVQGSNEQYF,TGTGCCAGTAGTATAGTACAGGGTAGTAACGAGCAGTACTTC
-,TRBJ2-7,13,-,TRBV5-6,CASSLNRFYEQYF,TGTGCCAGCAGCTTGAACAGATTCTACGAGCAGTACTTC
-,TRBJ1-1,13,-,TRBV18,CASSRASDTEAFF,TGTGCCAGCTCACGGGCTTCAGACACTGAAGCTTTCTTT
-,TRBJ1-5,14,-,TRBV6-6,CASSYRGSNQPQHF,TGTGCCAGCAGTTACAGGGGTAGCAATCAGCCCCAGCATTTT
-,TRBJ1-1,15,few,TRBV19,CASSIVAGKNTEAFF,TGTGCCAGTAGTATAGTTGCAGGGAAGAACACTGAAGCTTTCTTT
TRBD2,TRBJ2-1,13,-,TRBV5-8,CASSLGRPGGQFF,TGTGCCAGCAGCTTGGGCCGACCGGGGGGGCAGTTCTTC
-,TRBJ1-6,15,-,TRBV6-6,CASSPGGGGHSPLHF,TGTGCCAGCAGTCCCGGGGGAGGGGGGCATTCACCCCTCCACTTT
-,TRBJ1-3,15,few,TRBV5-8,CASSLYKRSGNTIYF,TGTGCCAGCAGCTTGTATAAGCGCTCTGGAAACACCATATATTTT
-,TRBJ2-3,13,-,TRBV29-1,CSVLGGRTDTQYF,TGCAGCGTTCTTGGCGGGCGCACAGATACGCAGTATTTT
-,TRBJ1-2,14,-,TRBV6-5,CASSTFRGDYGYTF,TGTGCCAGCAGTACATTCAGGGGAGACTATGGCTACACCTTC
-,TRBJ2-7,12,-,TRBV6-6,CASWNRVYEQYF,TGTGCCAGCTGGAATCGGGTCTACGAGCAGTACTTC
TRBD2,TRBJ2-5,17,-,TRBV29-1,CSVSGGIGAGGYETQYF,TGCAGCGTTTCTGGCGGGATAGGGGCGGGAGGGTATGAGACCCAGTACTTC
TRBD1,TRBJ2-7,13,few,TRBV18,CASSTNRGEEQYF,TGTGCCAGCTCAACAAACAGGGGGGAAGAGCAGTACTTC
-,TRBJ2-7,14,-,TRBV4-1,CASSQDGTTYEQYF,TGCGCCAGCAGCCAAGATGGCACAACCTACGAGCAGTACTTC
-,TRBJ1-1,16,-,TRBV5-1,CASSLGGVLPNTEAFF,TGCGCCAGCAGCTTGGGGGGGGTCCTCCCGAACACTGAAGCTTTCTTT
-,TRBJ2-7,13,few,TRBV18,CASSPKLNYEQYF,TGTGCCAGCTCACCAAAACTCAACTACGAGCAGTACTTC
-,TRBJ1-1,15,many,TRBV19,CASRIQVGGNTEAFF,TGTGCCAGTAGGATACAGGTAGGTGGGAACACTGAAGCTTTCTTT
-,TRBJ2-3,14,-,TRBV15,CATSRDRGTDTQYF,TGTGCCACCAGCAGAGACCGGGGCACAGATACGCAGTATTTT
-,TRBJ1-1,14,-,TRBV6-5,CASSYSTLNTEAFF,TGTGCCAGCAGTTACTCAACACTGAACACTGAAGCTTTCTTT
-,TRBJ2-5,17,once,TRBV6-1,CASSEGATVFPQETQYF,TGTGCCAGCAGTGAAGGAGCCACAGTATTCCCGCAAGAGACCCAGTACTTC
TRBD1,TRBJ2-1,14,-,TRBV6-1,CASNPRTGANEQFF,TGTGCCAGCAACCCCCGAACAGGGGCCAATGAGCAGTTCTTC
-,TRBJ1-2,14,-,TRBV5-1,CASSLQGSNYGYTF,TGCGCCAGCAGCTTGCAGGGTTCTAACTATGGCTACACCTTC
-,TRBJ2-5,13,-,TRBV29-1,CSVDVQGQETQYF,TGCAGCGTTGACGTTCAGGGACAAGAGACCCAGTACTTC
-,TRBJ1-4,15,few,TRBV5-1,CASSSQDGGQEKLFF,TGCGCCAGCAGCTCACAAGACGGCGGGCAAGAAAAACTGTTTTTT
TRBD2,TRBJ2-7,17,-,TRBV5-1,CASNLGSSGSLPSEQYF,TGCGCCAGCAACCTTGGGTCTAGCGGGAGTTTACCAAGCGAGCAGTACTTC
-,TRBJ2-5,14,-,TRBV5-1,CASSLLLGQETQYF,TGCGCCAGCAGCTTACTCCTCGGGCAAGAGACCCAGTACTTC
TRBD1,TRBJ1-5,16,once,TRBV6-6,CASSPPRTGSNQPQHF,TGTGCCAGCAGTCCTCCCCGGACAGGGAGCAATCAGCCCCAGCATTTT
-,TRBJ1-1,14,-,TRBV10-2,CATRRDGPNTEAFF,TGCGCCACCAGGCGGGACGGACCGAACACTGAAGCTTTCTTT
-,TRBJ2-2,13,-,TRBV27,CASSTDSTGELFF,TGTGCCAGCTCGACGGACAGCACCGGGGAGCTGTTTTTT